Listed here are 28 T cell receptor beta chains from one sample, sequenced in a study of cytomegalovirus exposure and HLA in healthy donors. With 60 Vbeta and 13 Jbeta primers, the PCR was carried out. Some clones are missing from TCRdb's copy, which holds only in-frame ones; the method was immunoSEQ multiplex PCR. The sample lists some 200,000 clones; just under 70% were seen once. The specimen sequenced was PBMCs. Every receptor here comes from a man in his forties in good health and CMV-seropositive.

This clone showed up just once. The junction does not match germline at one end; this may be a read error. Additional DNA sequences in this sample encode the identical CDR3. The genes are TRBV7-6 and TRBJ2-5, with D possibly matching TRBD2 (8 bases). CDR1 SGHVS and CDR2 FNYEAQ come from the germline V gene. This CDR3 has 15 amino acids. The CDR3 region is CASSLAGTAQETQYF. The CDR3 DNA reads TGCGCCAGCAGCTTAGCGGGGACAGCCCAAGAGACCCAGTACTTC.

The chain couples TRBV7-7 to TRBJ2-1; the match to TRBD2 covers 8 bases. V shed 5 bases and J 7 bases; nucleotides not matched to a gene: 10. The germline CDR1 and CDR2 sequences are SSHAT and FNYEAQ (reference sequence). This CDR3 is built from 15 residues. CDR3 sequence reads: CASSRSGGHGNEQFF. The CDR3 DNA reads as TGTGCCAGCAGCAGATCGGGGGGGCACGGTAATGAGCAGTTCTTC.

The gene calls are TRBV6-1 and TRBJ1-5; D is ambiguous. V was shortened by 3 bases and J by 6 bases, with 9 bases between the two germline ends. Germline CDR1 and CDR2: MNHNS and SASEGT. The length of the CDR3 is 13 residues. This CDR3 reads CASSDSETQPQHF. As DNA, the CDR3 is TGTGCCAGCAGTGATAGCGAGACTCAGCCCCAGCATTTT.

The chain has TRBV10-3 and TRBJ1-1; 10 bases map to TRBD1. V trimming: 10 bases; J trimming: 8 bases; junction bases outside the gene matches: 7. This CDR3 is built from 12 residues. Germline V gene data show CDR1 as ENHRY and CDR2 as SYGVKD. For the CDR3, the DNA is TGTGCCACCGAGGGACAGGGGACCGAAGCTTTCTTT. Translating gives CATEGQGTEAFF.

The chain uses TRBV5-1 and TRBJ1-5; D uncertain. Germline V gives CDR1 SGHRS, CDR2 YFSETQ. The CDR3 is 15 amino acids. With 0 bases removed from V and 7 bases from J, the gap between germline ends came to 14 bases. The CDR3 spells CASSLEGGHGQPQHF. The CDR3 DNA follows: TGCGCCAGCAGCTTGGAGGGAGGGCATGGGCAGCCCCAGCATTTT.

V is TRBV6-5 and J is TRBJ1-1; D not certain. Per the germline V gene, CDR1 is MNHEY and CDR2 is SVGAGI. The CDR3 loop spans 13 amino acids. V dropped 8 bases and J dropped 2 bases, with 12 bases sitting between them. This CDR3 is CASGPQLNTEAFF. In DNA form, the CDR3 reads TGTGCCAGCGGGCCCCAATTAAACACTGAAGCTTTCTTT.

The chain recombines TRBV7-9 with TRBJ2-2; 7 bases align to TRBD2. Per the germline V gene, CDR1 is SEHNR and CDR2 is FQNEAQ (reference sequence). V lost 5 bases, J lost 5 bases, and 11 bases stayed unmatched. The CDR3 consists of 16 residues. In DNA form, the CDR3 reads TGTGCCAGCAGCACGGTGAGGGAGGGAGAAACCGGGGAGCTGTTTTTT. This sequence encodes CASSTVREGETGELFF.

Written as DNA, the CDR3 is TGTGCCAGCAGCTTACTGACAGGGGCAGCTTCACCCCTCCACTTT. This gives the protein CASSLLTGAASPLHF. The rearrangement links TRBV7-2 to TRBJ1-6; TRBD1 aligns across 8 bases. CDR1 and CDR2 (germline): SGHTA, FQGNSA. CDR3 length equals 15 residues. The J segment lost 9 bases and the V segment lost 2 bases, leaving 6 bases of the junction unmatched.

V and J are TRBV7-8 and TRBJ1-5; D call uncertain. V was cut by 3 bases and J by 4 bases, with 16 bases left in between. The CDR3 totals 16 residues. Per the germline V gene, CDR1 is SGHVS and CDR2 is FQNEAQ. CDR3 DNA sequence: TGTGCCAGCAGCTTGGTTTCCGGGTCAAAAAATCAGCCCCAGCATTTT. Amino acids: CASSLVSGSKNQPQHF.

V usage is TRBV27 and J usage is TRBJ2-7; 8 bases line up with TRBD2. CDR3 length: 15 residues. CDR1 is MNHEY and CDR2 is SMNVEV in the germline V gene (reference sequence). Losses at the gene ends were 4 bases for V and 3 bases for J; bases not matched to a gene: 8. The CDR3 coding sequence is TGTGCCAGCAGTTGGAGTCTAGCGGGCGACTACGAGCAGTACTTC. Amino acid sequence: CASSWSLAGDYEQYF.

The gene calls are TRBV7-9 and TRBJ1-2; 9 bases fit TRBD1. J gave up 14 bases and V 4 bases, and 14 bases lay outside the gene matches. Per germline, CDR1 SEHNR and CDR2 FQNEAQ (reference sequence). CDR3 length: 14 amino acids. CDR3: CASSSGGSGTGNTF. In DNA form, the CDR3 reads TGTGCCAGCAGCTCAGGTGGTTCCGGGACAGGGAATACCTTC.

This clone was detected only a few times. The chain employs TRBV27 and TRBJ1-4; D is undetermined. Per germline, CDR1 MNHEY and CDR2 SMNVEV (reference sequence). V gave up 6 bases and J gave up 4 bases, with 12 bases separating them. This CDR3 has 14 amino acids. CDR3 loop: CASSTQDRNEKLFF. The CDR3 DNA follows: TGTGCCAGCAGCACCCAGGATCGTAATGAAAAACTGTTTTTT.

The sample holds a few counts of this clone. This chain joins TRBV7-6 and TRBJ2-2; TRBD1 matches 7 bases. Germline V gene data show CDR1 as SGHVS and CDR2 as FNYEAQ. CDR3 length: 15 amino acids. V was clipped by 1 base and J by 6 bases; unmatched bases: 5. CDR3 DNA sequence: TGTGCCAGCAGCTTAGAACAGGGGTATTCCGGGGAGCTGTTTTTT. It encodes CASSLEQGYSGELFF.

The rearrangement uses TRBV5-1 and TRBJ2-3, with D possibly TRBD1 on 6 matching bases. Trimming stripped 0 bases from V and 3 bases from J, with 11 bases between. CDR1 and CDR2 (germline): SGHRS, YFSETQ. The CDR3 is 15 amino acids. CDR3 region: CASSLAAGVTDTQYF. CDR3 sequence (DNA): TGCGCCAGCAGCTTGGCCGCAGGGGTGACAGATACGCAGTATTTT.

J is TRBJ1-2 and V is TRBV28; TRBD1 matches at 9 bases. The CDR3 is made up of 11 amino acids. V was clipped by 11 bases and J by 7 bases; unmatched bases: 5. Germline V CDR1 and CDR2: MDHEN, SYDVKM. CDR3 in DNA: TGTGCCGGGAGGGACAGGGCTGGCTACACCTTC. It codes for CAGRDRAGYTF.

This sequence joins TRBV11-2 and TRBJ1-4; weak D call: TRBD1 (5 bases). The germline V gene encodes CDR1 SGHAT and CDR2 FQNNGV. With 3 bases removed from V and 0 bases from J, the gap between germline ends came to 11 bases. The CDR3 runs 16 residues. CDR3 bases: TGTGCCAGCAGCTTTGCGGCGGGGGCAACTAATGAAAAACTGTTTTTT. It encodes CASSFAAGATNEKLFF. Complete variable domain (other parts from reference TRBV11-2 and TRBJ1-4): EAGVAQSPRYKIIEKRQSVAFWCNPISGHATLYWYQQILGQGPKLLIQFQNNGVVDDSQLPKDRFSAERLKGVDSTLKIQPAKLEDSAVYLCASSFAAGATNEKLFFGSGTQLSVL.

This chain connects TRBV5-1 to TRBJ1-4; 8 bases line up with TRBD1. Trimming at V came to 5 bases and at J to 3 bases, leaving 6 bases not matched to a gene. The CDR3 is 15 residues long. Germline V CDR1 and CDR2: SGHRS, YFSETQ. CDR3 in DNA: TGCGCCAGCAGTCTTCAGGGGGCGGCTAATGAAAAACTGTTTTTT. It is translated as CASSLQGAANEKLFF.

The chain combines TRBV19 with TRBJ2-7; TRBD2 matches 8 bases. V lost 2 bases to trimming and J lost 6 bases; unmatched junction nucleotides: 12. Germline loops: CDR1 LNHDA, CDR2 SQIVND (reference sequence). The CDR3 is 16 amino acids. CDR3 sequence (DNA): TGTGCCAGTAGTATATTGGCGGGAGGCAGGGTCGCCGAGCAGTACTTC. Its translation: CASSILAGGRVAEQYF.

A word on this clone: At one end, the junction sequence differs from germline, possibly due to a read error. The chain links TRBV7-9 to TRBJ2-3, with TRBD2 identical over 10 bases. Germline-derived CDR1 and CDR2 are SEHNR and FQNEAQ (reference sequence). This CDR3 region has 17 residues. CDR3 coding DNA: TGTTCCAGCAGACCGCACCGACTAGCGGGTTTAGAGGATACGCAGTATTTT. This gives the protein CSSRPHRLAGLEDTQYF.

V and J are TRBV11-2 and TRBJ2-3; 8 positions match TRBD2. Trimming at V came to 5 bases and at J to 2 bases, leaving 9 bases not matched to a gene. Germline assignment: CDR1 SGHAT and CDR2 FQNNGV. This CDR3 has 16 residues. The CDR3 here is CASSLRGAGDTDTQYF. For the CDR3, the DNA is TGTGCCAGCAGCCTGCGGGGGGCGGGGGACACAGATACGCAGTATTTT.

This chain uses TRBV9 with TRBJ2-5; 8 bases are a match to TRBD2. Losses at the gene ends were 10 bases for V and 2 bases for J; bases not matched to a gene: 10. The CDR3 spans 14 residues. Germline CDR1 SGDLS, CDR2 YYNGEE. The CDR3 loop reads CAGLAQSRQETQYF. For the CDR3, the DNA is TGTGCCGGACTAGCCCAGAGCCGACAAGAGACCCAGTACTTC.

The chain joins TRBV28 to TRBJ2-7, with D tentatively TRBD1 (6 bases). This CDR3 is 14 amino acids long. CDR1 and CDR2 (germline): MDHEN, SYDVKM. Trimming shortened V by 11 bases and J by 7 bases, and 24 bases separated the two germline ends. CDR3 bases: TGTGCCGTAACAACTCCAGGGGATTGGAGTGAGCAGTACTTC. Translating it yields CAVTTPGDWSEQYF.

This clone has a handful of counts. CDR3 nucleotide sequence: TGTGCCAGCAGCAAAAAGTCTTCGGGACAGGCGTCCTCCTACGAGCAGTACTTC. Protein product: CASSKKSSGQASSYEQYF. This chain connects TRBV21-1 to TRBJ2-7; the D call TRBD1 from the table was never checked on the DNA. TRBV21-1 is a listed pseudogene. The CDR3 consists of 18 residues.

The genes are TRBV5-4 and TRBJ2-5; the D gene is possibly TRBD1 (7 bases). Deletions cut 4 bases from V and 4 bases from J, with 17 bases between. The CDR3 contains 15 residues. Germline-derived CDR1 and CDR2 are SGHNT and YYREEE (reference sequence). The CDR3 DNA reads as TGTGCCAGCAGCCCCGGACGACAGGGAGGAGAGACCCAGTACTTC. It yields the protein CASSPGRQGGETQYF.

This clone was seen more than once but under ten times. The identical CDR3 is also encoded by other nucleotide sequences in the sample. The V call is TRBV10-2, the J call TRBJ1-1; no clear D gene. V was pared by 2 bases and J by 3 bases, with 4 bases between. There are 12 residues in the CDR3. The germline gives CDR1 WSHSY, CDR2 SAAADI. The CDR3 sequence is CASSEADTEAFF. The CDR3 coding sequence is TGCGCCAGCAGTGAGGCAGACACTGAAGCTTTCTTT.

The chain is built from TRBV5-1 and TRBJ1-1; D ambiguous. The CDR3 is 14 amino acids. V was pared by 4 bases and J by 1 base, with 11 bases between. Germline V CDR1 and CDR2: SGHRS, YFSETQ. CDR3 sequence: CASSTLTANTEAFF. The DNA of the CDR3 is TGCGCCAGCAGCACCTTAACAGCGAACACTGAAGCTTTCTTT.

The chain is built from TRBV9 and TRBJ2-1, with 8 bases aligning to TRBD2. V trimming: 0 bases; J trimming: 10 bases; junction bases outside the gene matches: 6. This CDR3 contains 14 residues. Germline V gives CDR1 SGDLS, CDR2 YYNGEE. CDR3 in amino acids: CASSVGGGKREQFF. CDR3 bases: TGTGCCAGCAGCGTAGGCGGGGGGAAGAGGGAGCAGTTCTTC.

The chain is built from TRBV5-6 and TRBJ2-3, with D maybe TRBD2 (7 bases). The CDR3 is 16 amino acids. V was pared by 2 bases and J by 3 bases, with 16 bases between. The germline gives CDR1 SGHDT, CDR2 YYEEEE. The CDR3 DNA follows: TGTGCCAGCAGCTTAGGAGGGGGGGCCGTTACAGATACGCAGTATTTT. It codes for CASSLGGGAVTDTQYF.